The T cell receptor (beta chain) described here comes from a study of blood T cells in healthy people across ages. Study-level points and caveats: With unsorted PBMCs, a conclusive comparison of naive versus antigen-experienced cells was not possible.

The germline V gene encodes CDR1 SGHAT and CDR2 FQNNGV. This CDR3 comprises 16 residues. With 5 bases clipped from V and 4 bases from J, the junction kept 6 bases outside the gene matches. This clonotype was counted only a few times. The antigen is unknown. Primed by a sample-barcoded 5' primer and a J-beta primer mix, a second PCR proceeded for about 6 to 11 cycles. From the 5' RACE reads, TCRdb called clonotypes with MiXCR, one entry per CDR3 protein. The data contain approximately 1.5 million distinct CDR3 sequences, roughly two fifths of them singletons. Each sample used at least 7 million PBMCs. This chain joins TRBV11-2 and TRBJ2-1; TRBD2 matches at 12 bases. Sequencing used blood. This sequence was found in a young woman in good health. In DNA form, the CDR3 reads TGTGCCAGCAGCAGTACTAGCGGGAGGCGGTACAATGAGCAGTTCTTC. This sequence encodes CASSSTSGRRYNEQFF.